This T cell receptor beta chain was sequenced during a study of blood T cell repertoires in COVID-19. The wider study: The samples span acute and convalescent COVID-19 from the United States, Italy and Spain. T cells, B-cell-depleted T cells, or PBMCs provided the cDNA or gDNA that served as material.

Germline V lookup: CDR1 SGHAT, CDR2 FQNNGV. CDR3 length: 12 residues. Trimming left V 6 bases short and J 8 bases short, with 11 bases between. Per the authors' pipeline: Counts of nucleated cells, estimated from reference gene primer amplification, were obtained. Libraries were prepared by immunoSEQ multiplex PCR; TCRdb keeps only in-frame clonotypes and omits some of them. V, J and clone size were drawn from that table, and D and trimming were deduced from the DNA. The repertoire holds 110,000 or so clones, with over 65% as singletons. The receptor was isolated from a woman in her 40s with acute or convalescent COVID-19. Sample: peripheral blood. The chain employs TRBV11-2 and TRBJ2-1; no clear D gene. CDR3 amino acids: CASRIARDEQFF. CDR3 nucleotide sequence: TGTGCCAGCAGGATAGCCCGCGATGAGCAGTTCTTC. Filled out from reference TRBV11-2 and TRBJ2-1, the complete variable domain reads EAGVAQSPRYKIIEKRQSVAFWCNPISGHATLYWYQQILGQGPKLLIQFQNNGVVDDSQLPKDRFSAERLKGVDSTLKIQPAKLEDSAVYLCASRIARDEQFFGPGTRLTVL.